The 26 T cell receptor beta chains listed next were all sequenced from one sample in a study of human T cells and chemical hapten exposure. TCRdb redid the calling of the RACE reads with MiXCR, one entry per CDR3 protein. The sample has some 45,000 distinct CDR3 sequences, 3.5% to 4.5% seen once. Time point in this sample: healthy volunteer bleed at 2 weeks. From whole blood left unfractionated, total RNA was extracted. Sequencing was performed on whole blood. These receptors were obtained from a human donor in good health. Some clones in this sample may be carry-over from other donors' samples.

Many counts were recorded for this clonotype. The rearrangement links TRBV29-1 to TRBJ1-1, with 8 bases lining up with TRBD1. Germline V CDR1 and CDR2: SQVTM, ANQGSEA. The CDR3 covers 14 residues. J was trimmed by 4 bases and V by 6 bases; bases with no gene match: 10. The CDR3 is CSVGAGGPTTEAFF. The CDR3 DNA follows: TGCAGCGTCGGCGCAGGGGGCCCGACCACTGAAGCTTTCTTT.

This clonotype was recorded many times. The rearrangement uses TRBV20-1 and TRBJ2-5; 9 nucleotides match TRBD1. Germline CDR1 DFQATT, CDR2 SNEGSKA (reference sequence). The ends lost 3 bases at V and 3 bases at J; junction bases unmatched: 5. There are 14 residues in the CDR3. The DNA of the CDR3 is TGCAGTGCTAGGGCCGGGACAGGGAAAGAGACCCAGTACTTC. Amino acid sequence: CSARAGTGKETQYF.

There are many counts of this clonotype. The chain combines TRBV2 with TRBJ2-1; 12 bases are shared with TRBD2. The junction had 6 bases not matched to a gene; V was cut back by 10 bases and J by 8 bases. The CDR3 is 13 residues long. Germline lookup yields CDR1 SNHLY and CDR2 FYNNEI. CDR3 bases: TGTGCCACCACTAGCGGGAGGAACTATGAGCAGTTCTTC. Translated, it gives CATTSGRNYEQFF.

This clonotype was counted many times. The chain employs TRBV7-9 and TRBJ2-7, with 10 bases lining up with TRBD1. Germline values: CDR1 SEHNR, CDR2 FQNEAQ (reference sequence). This CDR3 is 15 amino acids long. The trim removed 3 bases at V and 2 bases at J, leaving 4 bases unmatched. CDR3 nucleotide sequence: TGTGCCAGCAGCTTCCCCGGGACAGGGGCCTACGAGCAGTACTTC. It specifies CASSFPGTGAYEQYF.

Many counts were recorded for this clonotype. The V and J genes are TRBV5-1 and TRBJ2-2; 9 nucleotides line up with TRBD1. The CDR3 contains 15 residues. V gave up 6 bases and J gave up 3 bases; unmatched junction bases: 6. The V gene's germline CDR1 is SGHRS and CDR2 YFSETQ. Written as DNA, the CDR3 is TGCGCCAGCAAGAGCGGGGACAGGGACACCGGGGAGCTGTTTTTT. Translating gives CASKSGDRDTGELFF.

This clonotype was counted ten times or more. J is TRBJ1-2 and V is TRBV10-3; D uncertain. V dropped 0 bases and J dropped 3 bases, with 11 bases sitting between them. Germline CDR1 reads ENHRY; CDR2 reads SYGVKD. The CDR3 extends over 15 amino acids. For the CDR3, the DNA is TGTGCCATCAGTGAGTCTTTCTCAGCTTACTATGGCTACACCTTC. Its translation is CAISESFSAYYGYTF.

The J gene is TRBJ1-4, the V gene TRBV19; D is possibly TRBD1 (5 bases). V lost 4 bases and J lost 7, with 13 bases in between. The CDR3 spans 14 residues. Germline V gives CDR1 LNHDA, CDR2 SQIVND (reference sequence). DNA of the CDR3: TGTGCCAGTAGTACCTGGGGACTCGGTGAAAAACTGTTTTTT. Amino acid sequence: CASSTWGLGEKLFF.

In its sample, this clonotype was seen a few times. The chain has TRBV2 and TRBJ2-1; 7 bases match TRBD2. Per germline, CDR1 SNHLY and CDR2 FYNNEI. Trimming cost V 3 bases and J 8 bases; bases outside gene matches: 4. The CDR3 runs 13 residues. DNA for the CDR3: TGTGCCAGCAGTGAGGCAGGGAGGGATGAGCAGTTCTTC. Translation: CASSEAGRDEQFF. Based on the CDR3 plus reference TRBV2 and TRBJ2-1, the full variable domain is EPEVTQTPSHQVTQMGQEVILRCVPISNHLYFYWYRQILGQKVEFLVSFYNNEISEKSEIFDDQFSVERPDGSNFTLKIRSTKLEDSAMYFCASSEAGRDEQFFGPGTRLTVL.

At least ten counts were recorded for this clonotype. The chain couples TRBV28 to TRBJ2-7, with D possibly matching TRBD1 (5 bases). Germline-derived CDR1 and CDR2 are MDHEN and SYDVKM. Trimming took 3 bases from V and 3 from J, leaving 12 bases between them. The CDR3 sequence is 14 residues long. CDR3 sequence reads: CASSFVGRVYEQYF. CDR3 DNA sequence: TGTGCCAGCAGTTTTGTCGGCAGGGTCTACGAGCAGTACTTC. Complete variable domain (other parts from reference TRBV28 and TRBJ2-7): DVKVTQSSRYLVKRTGEKVFLECVQDMDHENMFWYRQDPGLGLRLIYFSYDVKMKEKGDIPEGYSVSREKKERFSLILESASTNQTSMYLCASSFVGRVYEQYFGPGTRLTVT.

The chain carries TRBV6-6 and TRBJ1-6, with D unclear. The length of the CDR3 is 12 residues. Germline V lookup: CDR1 MNHNY, CDR2 SVGAGI (reference sequence). The ends were cut back, 0 bases at V and 10 bases at J, with 4 bases in the middle. CDR3 nucleotides: TGTGCCAGCAGTTACTCAGCCTCACCCCTCCACTTT. Protein: CASSYSASPLHF.

A few counts support this clonotype. The gene calls are TRBV27 and TRBJ1-3; TRBD1 is a possible D gene (6 bases). CDR1 is MNHEY, CDR2 SMNVEV, per germline (reference sequence). The CDR3 runs to 14 residues. V lost 0 bases to trimming and J lost 5 bases, with 8 bases between them. CDR3 amino acids: CASSLSGDRNTIYF. In DNA, the CDR3 is TGTGCCAGCAGTTTATCAGGGGACAGAAACACCATATATTTT.

This clonotype was observed many times. The V and J genes are TRBV7-2 and TRBJ1-3; D gene uncertain. The CDR3 has 15 residues. Germline V gene sequence: CDR1 SGHTA, CDR2 FQGNSA. V dropped 5 bases and J dropped 3 bases, with 14 bases sitting between them. The CDR3 nucleotides are TGTGCCAGCAGCGCCTTTAACGGAGGTGGAAACACCATATATTTT. This encodes CASSAFNGGGNTIYF.

In its sample, this clonotype was seen a few times. The rearrangement uses TRBV14 and TRBJ1-4, with D unclear. Trimming took 0 bases from V and 11 from J, leaving 10 bases between them. From germline, CDR1 is SGHDN and CDR2 FVKESK. CDR3 size: 13 residues. This CDR3 reads CASSQDQSDKLFF. The CDR3 coding sequence is TGTGCCAGCAGCCAAGATCAATCGGATAAACTGTTTTTT. The full variable domain, its missing parts supplied by reference TRBV14 and TRBJ1-4, is EAGVTQFPSHSVIEKGQTVTLRCDPISGHDNLYWYRRVMGKEIKFLLHFVKESKQDESGMPNNRFLAERTGGTYSTLKVQPAELEDSGVYFCASSQDQSDKLFFGSGTQLSVL.

In this sample, this clonotype turned up a few times. The gene calls are TRBV6-5 and TRBJ2-1, with 8 positions matching TRBD2. With 6 bases clipped from V and 9 bases from J, the junction kept 13 bases outside the gene matches. This CDR3 is built from 15 residues. From germline, CDR1 is MNHEY and CDR2 SVGAGI. The CDR3 nucleotides are TGTGCCAGCAGATCATCGGGAGGGGGGTCGGGTGAGCAGTTCTTC. The encoded protein is CASRSSGGGSGEQFF.

This clonotype was counted ten times or more. The rearrangement links TRBV20-1 to TRBJ2-5; D may be TRBD1 or TRBD2 (5 bases each). CDR1 is DFQATT, CDR2 SNEGSKA, per germline (reference sequence). The CDR3 spans 15 residues. Deletions cut 6 bases from V and 2 bases from J, with 19 bases between. DNA of the CDR3: TGCAGTGCCCAGACGGGGCTAGCCCAACAAGAGACCCAGTACTTC. It specifies CSAQTGLAQQETQYF.

This clonotype was counted many times. The V gene is TRBV29-1, the J gene TRBJ2-7; D remains unclear. V was shortened by 6 bases and J by 2 bases, with 8 bases between the two germline ends. Looked up from germline, CDR1 is SQVTM and CDR2 is ANQGSEA. The CDR3 spans 11 residues. In DNA, the CDR3 is TGCAGCGTCGCCTCTACCTACGAGCAGTACTTC. This sequence encodes CSVASTYEQYF.

The chain's CDR3 is CSARMWSGRAYEQYF. CDR3 coding DNA: TGCAGTGCTAGAATGTGGAGCGGGAGGGCCTACGAGCAGTACTTC. The J gene is TRBJ2-7, the V gene TRBV20-1, with 10 nucleotides matching TRBD2. This CDR3 has 15 residues. Germline values: CDR1 DFQATT, CDR2 SNEGSKA (reference sequence). Trimming cost V 2 bases and J 2 bases; bases outside gene matches: 6.

This clonotype was seen many times. The J gene is TRBJ1-4, the V gene TRBV5-1; the D is unclear. CDR1 SGHRS and CDR2 YFSETQ come from the germline V gene. V was trimmed by 4 bases and J by 8 bases, leaving 12 bases between them. The CDR3 consists of 13 residues. CDR3 coding DNA: TGCGCCAGCAGCCCAGGAACAGACGAAAAACTGTTTTTT. It specifies CASSPGTDEKLFF.

The chain is built from TRBV5-4 and TRBJ2-5; D uncertain. Germline V lookup: CDR1 SGHNT, CDR2 YYREEE (reference sequence). The CDR3 is 12 residues long. The ends were cut back, 2 bases at V and 1 base at J, with 3 bases in the middle. The CDR3 DNA sequence: TGTGCCAGCAGCTTTTCCCAAGAGACCCAGTACTTC. It codes for CASSFSQETQYF.

The chain couples TRBV5-8 to TRBJ2-3, with D maybe TRBD1 (5 bases). CDR1 is SGHTS and CDR2 is YDEGEE in the germline V gene. V was clipped by 4 bases and J by 4 bases, with 19 bases between them. The CDR3 runs to 16 residues. This CDR3 reads CASSAGSLGAPDTQYF. DNA for the CDR3: TGTGCCAGCAGCGCCGGGTCGCTTGGGGCCCCAGATACGCAGTATTTT.

The rearrangement links TRBV6-1 to TRBJ2-1; perhaps D is TRBD1 or TRBD2 (5 bases each). The CDR3 length is 14 residues. V was pared by 8 bases and J by 8 bases, with 19 bases between. The germline gives CDR1 MNHNS, CDR2 SASEGT. The CDR3 protein is CASGSGTPWDEQFF. For the CDR3, the DNA is TGTGCCAGCGGATCCGGGACGCCTTGGGATGAGCAGTTCTTC.

This clonotype has a handful of counts. The CDR3 here is CASSQEEGIRGYTF. The CDR3 nucleotides read TGCGCCAGCAGCCAAGAAGAGGGGATACGGGGCTACACCTTC. The V call is TRBV4-1, the J call TRBJ1-2; the D gene is possibly TRBD1 (5 bases). The V end was cut by 0 bases, the J end by 8 bases, with 13 bases between. Germline V gene data show CDR1 as MGHRA and CDR2 as YSYEKL. The CDR3 has 14 residues.

Comment on this clonotype: A much larger clone lies one base from this, so it may be a read error. The genes are TRBV10-3 and TRBJ2-3; D might be TRBD1 or TRBD2, each matching 6 bases. CDR3 length equals 16 residues. CDR1 is ENHRY, CDR2 SYGVKD, per germline. CDR3 sequence (DNA): TGTGCCATCAGAGAGTCAGGGGAGGCCCCCACAGATACGCAGTATTTT. Its translation: CAIRESGEAPTDTQYF.

This clonotype was observed at least ten times. The chain couples TRBV5-6 to TRBJ1-5, with D maybe TRBD1 (6 bases). Trimming took off 4 bases at V and 0 bases at J, with 17 bases between the two ends. This CDR3 is built from 17 residues. Germline assignment: CDR1 SGHDT and CDR2 YYEEEE. CDR3 nucleotide sequence: TGTGCCAGCAGCCGACAGGTTGGGGGGTATAGCAATCAGCCCCAGCATTTT. It specifies CASSRQVGGYSNQPQHF.

This clonotype was detected only a few times. This chain joins TRBV12-3 or TRBV12-4 and TRBJ1-6, with 7 bases identical to TRBD1. The junction had 5 bases not matched to a gene; V was cut back by 5 bases and J by 7 bases. This CDR3 spans 14 amino acids. CDR3 loop: CASSIGTENSPLHF. The CDR3 region has the DNA TGTGCCAGCAGTATCGGGACAGAGAATTCACCCCTCCACTTT.

The chain recombines TRBV28 with TRBJ1-2; no definite D call. V was shortened by 7 bases and J by 4 bases, with 16 bases between the two germline ends. The V gene's germline CDR1 is MDHEN and CDR2 SYDVKM. The CDR3 runs to 14 residues. The CDR3 region is CASTPRGRIYGYTF. CDR3 nucleotides: TGTGCCAGCACCCCCCGGGGAAGGATCTATGGCTACACCTTC.